This TCR beta chain is drawn from a study of T cells in Graves' hyperthyroidism and ophthalmopathy. Study results and limitations: Patients with ophthalmopathy were separated from those with stable hyperthyroidism by a 13 V-J model.

TCR beta CDR3 regions were amplified from RNA. The study used the HTBI primer set for a first-round RT-PCR of the TCR CDR3. TCRdb ran MiXCR on the multiplex PCR reads and lists one entry per CDR3 protein. This sample yields under 350,000 distinct CDR3 sequences, of which around 20% are seen a single time; around 45% belongs to the top ten. V trimming: 7 bases; J trimming: 8 bases; junction bases outside the gene matches: 5. This CDR3 has 12 amino acids. The germline V gene encodes CDR1 MNHNS and CDR2 SASEGT. Stable Graves' hyperthyroidism meant no ophthalmopathy progression within 18 months. Among the patients, aged 18 to 65, hyperthyroidism was newly diagnosed and had lasted under 2 months. A note on this clonotype: Its antigen remains unknown.

The origin of this receptor is a woman between 50 and 59 years old with Graves' hyperthyroidism. What was sequenced was blood. V usage is TRBV6-1 and J usage is TRBJ1-3; the match to TRBD1 covers 7 bases. The CDR3 region has the DNA TGTGCCAGCACCCGACAGGGACACACCATATATTTT. Protein sequence: CASTRQGHTIYF.